This passage covers 21 T cell receptor beta chains from one sample sequenced in a study of Ad26.COV2.S vaccination and SARS-CoV-2 variants. Sequenced by immunoSEQ multiplex PCR; TCRdb stores in-frame clones only, minus some. The table records almost 400,000 clones, about 89% of them present only once. Treatment described: some 20 received Ad26.COV2.S at low or high dose, single or two shots; about 5 received placebo; per-sample allocation not given. Sampling occurred on day 63 after the first vaccine or placebo injection. Sequenced material: peripheral blood, taken in a trial of Ad26.COV2.S vaccine versus placebo. The receptors stem from a person between 18 and 59 years old who received the Ad26.COV2.S COVID-19 vaccine or a placebo.

CDR3 loop: CASSSMTDSYEQYF. CDR3 bases: TGTGCCAGCAGCTCTATGACAGACTCCTACGAGCAGTACTTC. V is TRBV11-2 and J is TRBJ2-7; maybe TRBD1 (5 bases). The CDR3 has 14 amino acids. Germline CDR1 and CDR2: SGHAT and FQNNGV. Trimming took 4 bases from V and 0 from J, leaving 10 bases between them.

This clone was seen only once. The V call is TRBV6-6, the J call TRBJ1-1; D possibly corresponds to TRBD1 (6 bases). This CDR3 contains 15 residues. Trimming left V 5 bases short and J 5 bases short, with 18 bases between. The germline V gene has CDR1 MNHNY and CDR2 SVGAGI (reference sequence). The DNA for the CDR3 is TGTGCCAGCAGTACCCCGGGGGGGCGTATGACTGAAGCTTTCTTT. Translation: CASSTPGGRMTEAFF.

The CDR3: CASSPGLAGGPGYNEQFF. The CDR3 DNA follows: TGCGCCAGCAGCCCTGGACTAGCGGGAGGGCCAGGGTACAATGAGCAGTTCTTC. The chain recombines TRBV5-1 with TRBJ2-1; the match to TRBD2 covers 15 bases. Per germline, CDR1 SGHRS and CDR2 YFSETQ. The ends lost 4 bases at V and 4 bases at J; junction bases unmatched: 9. The CDR3 has 18 amino acids. Combining the CDR3 with reference TRBV5-1 and TRBJ2-1 gives the whole variable domain KAGVTQTPRYLIKTRGQQVTLSCSPISGHRSVSWYQQTPGQGLQFLFEYFSETQRNKGNFPGRFSGRQFSNSRSEMNVSTLELGDSALYLCASSPGLAGGPGYNEQFFGPGTRLTVL.

The rearrangement uses TRBV27 and TRBJ2-3; D gene unclear. Germline V gene lookup returns CDR1 MNHEY and CDR2 SMNVEV (reference sequence). The CDR3 is made up of 13 amino acids. Trimming took 5 bases from V and 3 from J, leaving 9 bases between them. The CDR3: CASSQLGTDTQYF. The CDR3 DNA follows: TGTGCCAGCAGTCAACTCGGGACAGATACGCAGTATTTT.

This clone appeared once. The chain employs TRBV12-5 and TRBJ2-2, with a possible D match to TRBD2 (6 bases). Trimming left V 6 bases short and J 1 base short, with 18 bases between. Per the germline V gene, CDR1 is LGHNT and CDR2 is FRNRAP. CDR3 length: 17 amino acids. The CDR3 protein is CASGPSVGSGNTGELFF. In DNA, the CDR3 is TGTGCTAGTGGCCCTTCGGTCGGGAGTGGGAACACCGGGGAGCTGTTTTTT.

This chain uses TRBV6-5 with TRBJ2-2; 8 bases map to TRBD1. Trimming took 4 bases from V and 6 from J; bases not matched to a gene: 4. Germline V lookup: CDR1 MNHEY, CDR2 SVGAGI. This CDR3 region has 14 residues. The CDR3 region has the DNA TGTGCCAGCAGTTGGGCAGGGGGCTCCGGGGAGCTGTTTTTT. Encoded protein: CASSWAGGSGELFF.

The rearrangement joins TRBV2 to TRBJ2-1; no definite D call. V lost 2 bases and J lost 10, with 6 bases in between. CDR1 is SNHLY, CDR2 FYNNEI, per germline. The CDR3 has 11 residues. The CDR3 DNA is TGTGCCAGCAGTGAACCTGGCGAGCAGTTCTTC. This translates into CASSEPGEQFF.

The chain uses TRBV30 and TRBJ2-7; D is ambiguous. V shed 0 bases and J shed 9 bases, with 12 bases lying between them. This CDR3 spans 12 amino acids. Germline CDR1 and CDR2: GTSNPN and SVGIG (reference sequence). CDR3 residues: CAWSVLQRRQYF. CDR3 nucleotides: TGTGCCTGGAGTGTACTTCAGCGTAGGCAGTACTTC. The full variable domain, rest sourced from reference TRBV30 and TRBJ2-7, is SQTIHQWPATLVQPVGSPLSLECTVEGTSNPNLYWYRQAAGRGLQLLFYSVGIGQISSEVPQNLSASRPQDRQFILSSKKLLLSDSGFYLCAWSVLQRRQYFGPGTRLTVT.

This chain joins TRBV9 and TRBJ1-5; no clear D. This CDR3 comprises 15 residues. Germline V gene data show CDR1 as SGDLS and CDR2 as YYNGEE. Trimming stripped 5 bases from V and 6 bases from J, with 18 bases between. The CDR3: CASSASKGFSQPQHF. The CDR3 bases are TGTGCCAGCAGTGCCTCAAAGGGTTTCTCTCAGCCCCAGCATTTT.

The chain recombines TRBV2 with TRBJ1-1; D is unresolved. CDR3 length equals 13 residues. In germline, CDR1 is SNHLY, CDR2 FYNNEI. The V end was cut by 5 bases, the J end by 1 base, with 8 bases between. In nucleotides, the CDR3 is TGTGCCAGCAGTATAACACAGAACACTGAAGCTTTCTTT. Its protein is CASSITQNTEAFF.

CDR3: CASSSPSLPEQFF. In DNA, the CDR3 is TGTGCCAGCAGTAGCCCTTCCTTGCCGGAGCAGTTCTTC. This chain joins TRBV2 and TRBJ2-1; D call uncertain. Germline CDR1 SNHLY, CDR2 FYNNEI. V was cut by 5 bases and J by 10 bases, with 15 bases left in between. The CDR3 is 13 amino acids. Full variable domain (missing parts from reference TRBV2 and TRBJ2-1): EPEVTQTPSHQVTQMGQEVILRCVPISNHLYFYWYRQILGQKVEFLVSFYNNEISEKSEIFDDQFSVERPDGSNFTLKIRSTKLEDSAMYFCASSSPSLPEQFFGPGTRLTVL.

The chain carries TRBV6-1 and TRBJ2-7; 7 bases match TRBD1. This CDR3 region has 14 residues. Per germline, CDR1 MNHNS and CDR2 SASEGT. Trimming at V came to 4 bases and at J to 0 bases, leaving 3 bases not matched to a gene. In DNA, the CDR3 is TGTGCCAGCAGTGGGGACAGTTTCTCCTACGAGCAGTACTTC. Its translation: CASSGDSFSYEQYF.

The rearrangement joins TRBV6-5 to TRBJ1-1; no definite D call. Germline V gene lookup returns CDR1 MNHEY and CDR2 SVGAGI. This CDR3 is 13 amino acids long. V was clipped by 8 bases and J by 2 bases, with 12 bases between them. CDR3 amino acids: CASRASGNTEAFF. DNA of the CDR3: TGTGCCAGCCGAGCCAGTGGAAACACTGAAGCTTTCTTT.

The rearrangement links TRBV2 to TRBJ1-5, with TRBD1 matching over 10 bases. Germline loops: CDR1 SNHLY, CDR2 FYNNEI. The CDR3 spans 14 residues. V trimming: 4 bases; J trimming: 6 bases; junction bases outside the gene matches: 3. CDR3 region: CASSGTGGIQPQHF. The CDR3 bases are TGTGCCAGCAGTGGGACAGGGGGAATTCAGCCCCAGCATTTT.

This rearrangement joins TRBV28 to TRBJ1-1; D not resolved. The CDR3 extends over 12 amino acids. With 4 bases removed from V and 4 bases from J, the gap between germline ends came to 7 bases. The germline gives CDR1 MDHEN, CDR2 SYDVKM. CDR3 protein: CASSSVLTEAFF. Written as DNA, the CDR3 is TGTGCCAGCAGTTCGGTGCTCACTGAAGCTTTCTTT.

The chain couples TRBV30 to TRBJ1-1; TRBD1 matches 7 bases. CDR3 size: 13 residues. Per germline, CDR1 GTSNPN and CDR2 SVGIG (reference sequence). J gave up 4 bases and V 2 bases, and 4 bases lay outside the gene matches. CDR3 sequence reads: CAWSYDRATEAFF. CDR3 DNA sequence: TGTGCCTGGAGTTACGACAGGGCCACTGAAGCTTTCTTT.

V usage is TRBV11-2 and J usage is TRBJ1-5; no clear D gene. With 3 bases removed from V and 7 bases from J, the gap between germline ends came to 10 bases. This CDR3 has 13 amino acids. CDR1 and CDR2 from the germline V gene are SGHAT and FQNNGV. This CDR3 reads CASSLQIQQPQHF. The CDR3 bases are TGTGCCAGCAGCTTGCAGATTCAACAGCCCCAGCATTTT.

The chain uses TRBV7-3 and TRBJ2-1, with TRBD2 matching 7 bases. Germline values: CDR1 SGHTA, CDR2 FQGTGA. The V gene end was trimmed by 1 base and the J gene end by 4 bases; junction bases not matched to a gene: 4. This CDR3 is 15 amino acids long. CDR3 in amino acids: CASSLSGRRYNEQFF. CDR3 nucleotide sequence: TGTGCCAGCAGCTTAAGCGGGAGAAGGTACAATGAGCAGTTCTTC.

The V call is TRBV2, the J call TRBJ2-3, with no clear D. The CDR3 loop spans 12 amino acids. Trimming stripped 6 bases from V and 0 bases from J, with 4 bases between. Germline values: CDR1 SNHLY, CDR2 FYNNEI. In DNA form, the CDR3 reads TGTGCCAGCAGGGTTAGCACAGATACGCAGTATTTT. Encoded protein: CASRVSTDTQYF.

The CDR3 spells CASSYPAGPGIKKLFF. The CDR3 bases are TGTGCCAGCAGTTACCCCGCGGGCCCCGGGATCAAAAAACTGTTTTTT. The chain has TRBV6-6 and TRBJ1-4; D uncertain. CDR1 is MNHNY and CDR2 is SVGAGI in the germline V gene (reference sequence). The CDR3 loop spans 16 amino acids. V dropped 2 bases and J dropped 9 bases, with 19 bases sitting between them.

V and J are TRBV7-9 and TRBJ2-3, with D unclear. Trimming stripped 5 bases from V and 2 bases from J, with 17 bases between. The CDR3 has 16 residues. CDR1 SEHNR and CDR2 FQNEAQ come from the germline V gene (reference sequence). CDR3 sequence reads: CASSPRLVAITDTQYF. CDR3 sequence (DNA): TGTGCCAGCAGCCCCCGGTTGGTAGCTATCACAGATACGCAGTATTTT.